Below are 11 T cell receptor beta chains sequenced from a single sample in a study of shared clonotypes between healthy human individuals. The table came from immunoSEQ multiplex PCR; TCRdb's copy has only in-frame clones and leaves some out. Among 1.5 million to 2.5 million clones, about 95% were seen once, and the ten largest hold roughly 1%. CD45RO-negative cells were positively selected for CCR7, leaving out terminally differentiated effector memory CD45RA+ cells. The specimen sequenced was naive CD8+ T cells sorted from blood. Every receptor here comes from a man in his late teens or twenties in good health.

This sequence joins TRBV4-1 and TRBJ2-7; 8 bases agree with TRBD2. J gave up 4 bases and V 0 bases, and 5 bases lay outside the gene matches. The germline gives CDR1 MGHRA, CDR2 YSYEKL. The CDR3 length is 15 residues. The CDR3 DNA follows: TGCGCCAGCAGCCAAGATTACAGCGGGAGATACGAGCAGTACTTC. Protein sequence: CASSQDYSGRYEQYF.

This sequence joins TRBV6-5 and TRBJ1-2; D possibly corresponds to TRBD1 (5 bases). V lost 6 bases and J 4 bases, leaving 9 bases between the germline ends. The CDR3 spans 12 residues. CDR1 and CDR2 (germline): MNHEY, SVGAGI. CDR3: CASSADTYGYTF. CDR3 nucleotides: TGTGCCAGCAGCGCGGACACCTATGGCTACACCTTC.

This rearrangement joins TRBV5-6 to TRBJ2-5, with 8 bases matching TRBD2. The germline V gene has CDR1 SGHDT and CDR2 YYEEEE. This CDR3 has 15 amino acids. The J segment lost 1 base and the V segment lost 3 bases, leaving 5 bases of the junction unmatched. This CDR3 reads CASSSLAGPQETQYF. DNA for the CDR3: TGTGCCAGCAGCTCCCTAGCGGGCCCCCAAGAGACCCAGTACTTC.

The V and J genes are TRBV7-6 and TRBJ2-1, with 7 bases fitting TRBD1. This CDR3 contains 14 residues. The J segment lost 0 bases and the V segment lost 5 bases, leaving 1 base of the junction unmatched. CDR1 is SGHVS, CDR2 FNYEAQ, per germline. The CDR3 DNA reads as TGTGCCAGCAGCCGACAGGGCTCCTACAATGAGCAGTTCTTC. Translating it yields CASSRQGSYNEQFF.

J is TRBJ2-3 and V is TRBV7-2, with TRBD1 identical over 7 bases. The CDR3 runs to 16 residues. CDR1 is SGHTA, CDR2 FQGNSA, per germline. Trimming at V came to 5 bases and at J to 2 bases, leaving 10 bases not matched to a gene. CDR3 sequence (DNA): TGTGCCAGCAGCCCGAGGGACAGCCTGTACACAGATACGCAGTATTTT. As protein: CASSPRDSLYTDTQYF.

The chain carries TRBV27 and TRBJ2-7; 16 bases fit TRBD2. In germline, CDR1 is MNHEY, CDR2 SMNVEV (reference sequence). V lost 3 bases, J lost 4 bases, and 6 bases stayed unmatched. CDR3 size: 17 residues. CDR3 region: CASSFLGLAGGFYEQYF. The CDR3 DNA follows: TGTGCCAGCAGTTTCCTGGGACTAGCGGGAGGGTTTTACGAGCAGTACTTC.

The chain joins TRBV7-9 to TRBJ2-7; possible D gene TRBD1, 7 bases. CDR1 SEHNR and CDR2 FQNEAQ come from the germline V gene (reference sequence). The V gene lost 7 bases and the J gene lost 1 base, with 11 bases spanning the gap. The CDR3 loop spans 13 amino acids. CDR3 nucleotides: TGTGCCAGCACCCAGGGGGGTTCCTACGAGCAGTACTTC. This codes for CASTQGGSYEQYF.

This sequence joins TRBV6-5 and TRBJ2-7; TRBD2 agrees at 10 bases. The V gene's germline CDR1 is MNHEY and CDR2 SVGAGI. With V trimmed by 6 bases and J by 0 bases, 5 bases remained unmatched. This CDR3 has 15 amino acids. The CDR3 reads CASSQASGGSYEQYF. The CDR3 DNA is TGTGCCAGCAGCCAGGCTAGCGGGGGCTCCTACGAGCAGTACTTC.

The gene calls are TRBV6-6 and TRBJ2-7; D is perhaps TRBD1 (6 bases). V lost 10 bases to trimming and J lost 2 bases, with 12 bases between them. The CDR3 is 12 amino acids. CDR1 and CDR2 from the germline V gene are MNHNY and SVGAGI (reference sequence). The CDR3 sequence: CATATGAYEQYF. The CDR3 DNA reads TGTGCCACAGCGACAGGTGCCTACGAGCAGTACTTC.

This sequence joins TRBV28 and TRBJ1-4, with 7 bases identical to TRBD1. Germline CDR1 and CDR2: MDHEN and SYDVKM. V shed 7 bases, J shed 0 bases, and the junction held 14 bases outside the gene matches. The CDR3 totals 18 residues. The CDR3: CASTPAGRGGSTNEKLFF. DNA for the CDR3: TGTGCCAGCACCCCGGCTGGCAGGGGGGGGTCAACTAATGAAAAACTGTTTTTT.

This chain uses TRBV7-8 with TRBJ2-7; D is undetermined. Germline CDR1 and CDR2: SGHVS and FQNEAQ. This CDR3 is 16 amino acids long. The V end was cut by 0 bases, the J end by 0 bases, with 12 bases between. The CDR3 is CASSLADTPDSYEQYF. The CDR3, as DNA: TGTGCCAGCAGCTTAGCTGACACCCCCGACTCCTACGAGCAGTACTTC.